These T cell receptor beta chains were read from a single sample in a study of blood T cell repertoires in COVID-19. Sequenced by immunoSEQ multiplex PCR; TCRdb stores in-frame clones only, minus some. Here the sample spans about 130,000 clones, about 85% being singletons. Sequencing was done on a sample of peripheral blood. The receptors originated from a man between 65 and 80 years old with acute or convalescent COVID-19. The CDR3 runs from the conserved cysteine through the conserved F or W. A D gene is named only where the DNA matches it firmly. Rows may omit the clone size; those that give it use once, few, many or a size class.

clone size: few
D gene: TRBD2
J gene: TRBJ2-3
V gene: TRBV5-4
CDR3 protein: CASSSERGASTDTQYF
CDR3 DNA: TGTGCCAGCAGCTCAGAGCGGGGGGCTAGCACAGATACGCAGTATTTT

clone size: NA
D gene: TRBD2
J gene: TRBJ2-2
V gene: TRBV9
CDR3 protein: CASSVSGAGTGELFF
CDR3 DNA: TGTGCCAGCAGCGTAAGCGGAGCGGGAACCGGGGAGCTGTTTTTT

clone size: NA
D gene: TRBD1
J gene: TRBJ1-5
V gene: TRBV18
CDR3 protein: CASSGQGDSNQPQHF
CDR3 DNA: TGTGCCAGCTCAGGACAGGGGGATAGCAATCAGCCCCAGCATTTT

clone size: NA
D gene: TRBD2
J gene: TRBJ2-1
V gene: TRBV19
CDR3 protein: CASSLQGTRSYNEQFF
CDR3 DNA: TGTGCCAGTAGTCTCCAAGGGACTAGATCTTACAATGAGCAGTTCTTC

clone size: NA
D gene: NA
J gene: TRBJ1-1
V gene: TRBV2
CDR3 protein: CASSDYTRGEAFF
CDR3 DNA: TGTGCCAGCAGTGATTACACACGCGGAGAAGCTTTCTTT

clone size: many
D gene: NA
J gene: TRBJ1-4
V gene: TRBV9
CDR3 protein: CASSVAEGVNEKLFF
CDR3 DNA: TGTGCCAGCAGCGTAGCGGAGGGCGTTAATGAAAAACTGTTTTTT

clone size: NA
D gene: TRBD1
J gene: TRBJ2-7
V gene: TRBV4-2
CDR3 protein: CASSQVLGQGEQYF
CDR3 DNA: TGTGCCAGCAGCCAAGTTCTAGGACAGGGGGAGCAGTACTTC

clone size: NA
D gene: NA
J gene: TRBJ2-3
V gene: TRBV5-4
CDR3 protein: CASSPQGSAGTDTQYF
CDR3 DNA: TGTGCCAGCAGCCCGCAGGGGTCCGCGGGCACAGATACGCAGTATTTT

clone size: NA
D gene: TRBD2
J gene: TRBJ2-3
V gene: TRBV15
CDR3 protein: CATSRSQGIAGGESTDTQYF
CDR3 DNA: TGTGCCACCAGCAGATCTCAGGGAATAGCGGGGGGCGAAAGCACAGATACGCAGTATTTT

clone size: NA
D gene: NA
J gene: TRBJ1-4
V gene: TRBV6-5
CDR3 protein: CASSYISNEKLFF
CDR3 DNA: TGTGCCAGCAGTTATATTTCGAATGAAAAACTGTTTTTT

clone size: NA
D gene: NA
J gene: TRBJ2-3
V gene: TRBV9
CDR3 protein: CASSLTDTQYF
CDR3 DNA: TGTGCCAGCAGCCTGACAGATACGCAGTATTTT

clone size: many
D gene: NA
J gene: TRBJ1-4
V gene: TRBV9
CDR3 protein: CASSGGSANEKLFF
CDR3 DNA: TGTGCCAGCAGCGGAGGTTCGGCTAATGAAAAACTGTTTTTT

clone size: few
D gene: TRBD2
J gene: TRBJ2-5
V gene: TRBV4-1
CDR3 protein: CASSQGLAGGETQYF
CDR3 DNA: TGCGCCAGCAGCCAAGGTCTAGCGGGGGGTGAGACCCAGTACTTC

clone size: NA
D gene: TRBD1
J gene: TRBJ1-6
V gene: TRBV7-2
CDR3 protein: CASSLGTGSSYNSPLHF
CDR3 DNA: TGTGCCAGCAGCTTAGGGACAGGGAGCTCCTATAATTCACCCCTCCACTTT

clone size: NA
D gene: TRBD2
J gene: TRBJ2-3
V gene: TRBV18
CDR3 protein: CASSPFPGLAGGNTDTQYF
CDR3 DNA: TGTGCCAGCTCACCATTCCCGGGACTAGCGGGGGGAAACACAGATACGCAGTATTTT

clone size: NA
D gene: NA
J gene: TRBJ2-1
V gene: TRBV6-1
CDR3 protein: CASSEATAYNEQFF
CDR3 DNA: TGTGCCAGCAGTGAAGCTACAGCCTACAATGAGCAGTTCTTC

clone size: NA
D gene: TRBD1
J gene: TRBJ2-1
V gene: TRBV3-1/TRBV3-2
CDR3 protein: CASSRGQGHNEQFF
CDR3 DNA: TGTGCCAGCAGCCGAGGACAGGGGCACAATGAGCAGTTCTTC

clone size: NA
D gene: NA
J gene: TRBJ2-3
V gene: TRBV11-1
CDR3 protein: CASSLATGTDTQYF
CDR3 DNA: TGTGCCAGCAGCTTAGCCACCGGGACAGATACGCAGTATTTT

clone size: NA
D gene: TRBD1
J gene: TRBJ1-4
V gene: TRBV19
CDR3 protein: CASRTGQGGEKLFF
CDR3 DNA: TGTGCCAGTAGAACGGGACAGGGCGGTGAAAAACTGTTTTTT

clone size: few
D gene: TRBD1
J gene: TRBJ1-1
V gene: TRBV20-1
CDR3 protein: CSAPRGKAFF
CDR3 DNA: TGCAGTGCTCCCAGGGGGAAAGCTTTCTTT

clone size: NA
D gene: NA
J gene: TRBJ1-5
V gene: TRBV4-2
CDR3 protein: CASSPTGGQPQHF
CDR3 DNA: TGTGCCAGCAGCCCGACGGGGGGCCAGCCCCAGCATTTT

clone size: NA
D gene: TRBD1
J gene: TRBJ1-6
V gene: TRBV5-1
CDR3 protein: CASSLRGQGISEYNSPLHF
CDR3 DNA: TGCGCCAGCAGCTTGCGAGGACAGGGTATAAGCGAATATAATTCACCCCTCCACTTT

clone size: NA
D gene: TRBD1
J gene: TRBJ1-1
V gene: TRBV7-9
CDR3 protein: CASSDGPGQRNTEAFF
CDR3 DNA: TGTGCCAGCAGCGACGGACCGGGACAGAGGAACACTGAAGCTTTCTTT

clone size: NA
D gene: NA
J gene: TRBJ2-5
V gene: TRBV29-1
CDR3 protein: CSVGGRKETQYF
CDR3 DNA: TGCAGCGTGGGGGGGCGAAAAGAGACCCAGTACTTC

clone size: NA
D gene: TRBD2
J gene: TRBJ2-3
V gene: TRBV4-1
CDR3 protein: CASSPAVLAETDTQYF
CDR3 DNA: TGCGCCAGCAGCCCTGCTGTACTAGCGGAAACAGATACGCAGTATTTT

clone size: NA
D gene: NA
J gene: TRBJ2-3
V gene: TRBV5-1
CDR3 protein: CASSLVQGPDTQYF
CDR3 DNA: TGCGCCAGCAGCTTGGTTCAGGGCCCAGATACGCAGTATTTT

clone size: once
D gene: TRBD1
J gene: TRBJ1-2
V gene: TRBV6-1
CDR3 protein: CASSAHWDRGRVGYTF
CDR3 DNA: TGTGCCAGCAGTGCCCACTGGGACAGGGGACGGGTTGGCTACACCTTC

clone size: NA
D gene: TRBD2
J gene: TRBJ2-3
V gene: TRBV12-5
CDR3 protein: CASGPGGGSGDTDTQYF
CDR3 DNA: TGTGCTAGTGGCCCCGGGGGGGGTAGCGGGGACACAGATACGCAGTATTTT

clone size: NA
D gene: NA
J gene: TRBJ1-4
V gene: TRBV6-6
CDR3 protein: CASSYHGNEKLFF
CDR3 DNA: TGTGCCAGCAGTTACCACGGTAATGAAAAACTGTTTTTT

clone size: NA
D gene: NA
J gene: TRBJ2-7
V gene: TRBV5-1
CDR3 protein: CASSLRAGLGEQYF
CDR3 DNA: TGCGCCAGCAGCTTGCGGGCAGGGCTGGGGGAGCAGTACTTC

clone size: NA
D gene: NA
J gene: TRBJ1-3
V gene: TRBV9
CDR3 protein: CASSVGLTDSGNTIYF
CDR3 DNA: TGTGCCAGCAGCGTAGGGTTGACAGACTCTGGAAACACCATATATTTT

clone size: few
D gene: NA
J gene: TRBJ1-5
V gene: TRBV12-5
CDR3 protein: CASGSATPGLQHF
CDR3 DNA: TGTGCTAGTGGATCCGCCACCCCCGGGTTACAGCATTTT

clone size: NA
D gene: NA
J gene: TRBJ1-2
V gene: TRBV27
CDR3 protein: CATRGFGPTFTF
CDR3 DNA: TGTGCCACCCGGGGGTTTGGACCGACCTTTACCTTC

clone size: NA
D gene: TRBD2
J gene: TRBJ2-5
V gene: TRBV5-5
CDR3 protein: CASGLAGGLRETQYF
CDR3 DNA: TGTGCCAGCGGACTAGCGGGGGGGCTCCGGGAGACCCAGTACTTC

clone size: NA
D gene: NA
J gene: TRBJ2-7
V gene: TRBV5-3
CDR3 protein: CARSLHGTLTYEQYF
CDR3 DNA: TGTGCCAGAAGCTTGCATGGGACACTCACCTACGAGCAGTACTTC

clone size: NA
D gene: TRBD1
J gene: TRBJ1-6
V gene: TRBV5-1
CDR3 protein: CASSWDRDNSPLHF
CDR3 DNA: TGCGCCAGCAGCTGGGACAGGGATAATTCACCCCTCCACTTT

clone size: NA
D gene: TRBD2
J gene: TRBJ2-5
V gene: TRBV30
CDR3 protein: CAWGFRGEWKETQYF
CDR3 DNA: TGTGCCTGGGGATTCCGGGGGGAATGGAAAGAGACCCAGTACTTC

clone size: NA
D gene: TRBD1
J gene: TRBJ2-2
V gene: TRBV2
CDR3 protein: CASSLTGKNTGELFF
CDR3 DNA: TGTGCCAGCAGTCTGACAGGGAAGAACACCGGGGAGCTGTTTTTT

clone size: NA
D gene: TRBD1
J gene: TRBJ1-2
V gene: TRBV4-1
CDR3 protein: CASSQVQGADGYTF
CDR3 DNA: TGCGCCAGCAGCCAAGTCCAGGGGGCGGATGGCTACACCTTC

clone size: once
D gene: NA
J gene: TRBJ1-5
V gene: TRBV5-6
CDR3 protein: CASSLAGNIGGNQPQHF
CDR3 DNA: TGTGCCAGCAGCTTGGCCGGGAATATTGGGGGCAATCAGCCCCAGCATTTT

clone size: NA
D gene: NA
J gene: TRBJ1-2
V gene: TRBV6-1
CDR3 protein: CASSEITTGVGYGYTF
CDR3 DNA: TGTGCCAGCAGTGAAATAACTACGGGGGTTGGGTATGGCTACACCTTC

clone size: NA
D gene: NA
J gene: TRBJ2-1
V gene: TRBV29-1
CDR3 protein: CSAELGGGYNEQFF
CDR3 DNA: TGCAGCGCCGAACTAGGCGGAGGCTACAATGAGCAGTTCTTC

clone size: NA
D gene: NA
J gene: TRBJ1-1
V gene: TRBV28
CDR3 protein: CASSLEVREAFF
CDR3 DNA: TGTGCCAGCAGTTTAGAGGTGCGTGAAGCTTTCTTT

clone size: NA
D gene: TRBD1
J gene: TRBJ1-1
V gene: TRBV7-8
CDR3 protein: CASSPNRGGNTEAFF
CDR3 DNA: TGTGCCAGCAGCCCGAACAGGGGAGGGAACACTGAAGCTTTCTTT

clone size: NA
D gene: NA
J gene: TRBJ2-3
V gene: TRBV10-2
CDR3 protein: CASSEKRNGVITSTDTQYF
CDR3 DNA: TGCGCCAGCAGTGAGAAGAGGAACGGGGTGATAACTAGCACAGATACGCAGTATTTT